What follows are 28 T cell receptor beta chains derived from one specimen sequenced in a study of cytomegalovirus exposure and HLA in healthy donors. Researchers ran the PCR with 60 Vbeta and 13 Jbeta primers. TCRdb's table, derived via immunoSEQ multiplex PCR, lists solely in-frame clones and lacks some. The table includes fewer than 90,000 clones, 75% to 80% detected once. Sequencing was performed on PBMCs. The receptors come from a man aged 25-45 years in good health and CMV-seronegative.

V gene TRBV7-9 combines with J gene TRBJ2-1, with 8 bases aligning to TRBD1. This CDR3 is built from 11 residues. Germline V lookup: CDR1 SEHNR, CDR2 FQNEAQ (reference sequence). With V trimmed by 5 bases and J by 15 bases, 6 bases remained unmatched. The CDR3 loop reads CASSPDRVPFF. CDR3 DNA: TGTGCCAGCAGCCCGGACAGGGTGCCGTTCTTC. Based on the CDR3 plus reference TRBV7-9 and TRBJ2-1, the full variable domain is DTGVSQNPRHKITKRGQNVTFRCDPISEHNRLYWYRQTLGQGPEFLTYFQNEAQLEKSRLLSDRFSAERPKGSFSTLEIQRTEQGDSAMYLCASSPDRVPFFGPGTRLTVL.

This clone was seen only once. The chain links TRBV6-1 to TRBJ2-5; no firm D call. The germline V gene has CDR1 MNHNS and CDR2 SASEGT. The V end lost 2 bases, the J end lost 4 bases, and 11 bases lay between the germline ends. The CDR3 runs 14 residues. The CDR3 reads CASSEIQMAETQYF. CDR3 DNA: TGTGCCAGCAGTGAAATTCAGATGGCAGAGACCCAGTACTTC.

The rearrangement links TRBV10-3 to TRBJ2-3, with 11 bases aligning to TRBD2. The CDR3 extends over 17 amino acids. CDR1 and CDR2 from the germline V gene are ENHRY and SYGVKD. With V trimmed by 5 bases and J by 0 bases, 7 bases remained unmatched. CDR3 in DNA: TGTGCCATCAGTCAGTTAGCGGGAGGGCTGAGCACAGATACGCAGTATTTT. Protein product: CAISQLAGGLSTDTQYF.

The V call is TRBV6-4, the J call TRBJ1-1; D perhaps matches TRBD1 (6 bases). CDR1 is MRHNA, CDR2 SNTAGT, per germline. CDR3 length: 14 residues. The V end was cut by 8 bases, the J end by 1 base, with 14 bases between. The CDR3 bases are TGTGCCAGCTCGGGGGGCGAGGGGAACACTGAAGCTTTCTTT. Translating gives CASSGGEGNTEAFF.

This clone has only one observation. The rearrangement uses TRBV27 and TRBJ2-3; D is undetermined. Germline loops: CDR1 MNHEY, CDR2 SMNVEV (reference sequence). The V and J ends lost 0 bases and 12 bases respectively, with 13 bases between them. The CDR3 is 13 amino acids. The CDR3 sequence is CASSLSLGGSQYF. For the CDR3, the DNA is TGTGCCAGCAGTTTATCCCTAGGCGGATCCCAGTATTTT.

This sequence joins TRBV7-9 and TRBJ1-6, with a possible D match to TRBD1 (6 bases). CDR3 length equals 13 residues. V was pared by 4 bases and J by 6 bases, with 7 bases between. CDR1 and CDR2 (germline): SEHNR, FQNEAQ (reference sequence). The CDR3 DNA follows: TGTGCCAGCAGCTGGGACATTAATTCACCCCTCCACTTT. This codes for CASSWDINSPLHF.

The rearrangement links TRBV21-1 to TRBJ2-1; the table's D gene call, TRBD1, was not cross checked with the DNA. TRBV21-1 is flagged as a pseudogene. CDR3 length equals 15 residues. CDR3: CASSHGTNRFDEQFF. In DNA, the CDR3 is TGTGCCAGCAGCCACGGGACAAACAGGTTCGATGAGCAGTTCTTC.

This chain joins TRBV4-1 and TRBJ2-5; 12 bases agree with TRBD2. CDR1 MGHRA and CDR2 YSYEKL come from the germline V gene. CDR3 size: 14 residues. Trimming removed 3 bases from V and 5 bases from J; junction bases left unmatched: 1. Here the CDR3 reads CASSQTSGSETQYF. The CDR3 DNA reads TGCGCCAGCAGCCAGACTAGCGGGAGTGAGACCCAGTACTTC.

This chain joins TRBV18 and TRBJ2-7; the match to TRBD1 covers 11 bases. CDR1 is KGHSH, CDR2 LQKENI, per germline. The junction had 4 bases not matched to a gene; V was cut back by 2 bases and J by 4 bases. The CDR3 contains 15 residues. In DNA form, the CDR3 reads TGTGCCAGCTCACCAGGGACAGGGGGTGGGTACGAGCAGTACTTC. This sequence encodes CASSPGTGGGYEQYF.

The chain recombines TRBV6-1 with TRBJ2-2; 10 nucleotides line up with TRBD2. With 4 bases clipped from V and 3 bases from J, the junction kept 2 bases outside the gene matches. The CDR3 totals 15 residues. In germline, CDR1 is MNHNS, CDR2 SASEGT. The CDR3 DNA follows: TGTGCCAGCAGTGGTCTAGCGGGGGACACCGGGGAGCTGTTTTTT. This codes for CASSGLAGDTGELFF.

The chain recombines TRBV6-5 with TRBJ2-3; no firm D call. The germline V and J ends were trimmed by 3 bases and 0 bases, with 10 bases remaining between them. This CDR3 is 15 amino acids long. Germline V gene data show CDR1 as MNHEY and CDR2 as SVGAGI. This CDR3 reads CASSYANPSTDTQYF. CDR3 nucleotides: TGTGCCAGCAGTTATGCTAACCCTAGCACAGATACGCAGTATTTT.

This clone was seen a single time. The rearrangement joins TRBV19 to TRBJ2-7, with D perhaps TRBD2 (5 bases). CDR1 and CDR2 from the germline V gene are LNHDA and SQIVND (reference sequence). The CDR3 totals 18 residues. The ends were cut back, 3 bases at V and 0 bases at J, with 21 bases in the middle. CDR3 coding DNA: TGTGCCAGTAGTATCGGGGTCCTAACCCCTACAGCCTCCTACGAGCAGTACTTC. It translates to CASSIGVLTPTASYEQYF.

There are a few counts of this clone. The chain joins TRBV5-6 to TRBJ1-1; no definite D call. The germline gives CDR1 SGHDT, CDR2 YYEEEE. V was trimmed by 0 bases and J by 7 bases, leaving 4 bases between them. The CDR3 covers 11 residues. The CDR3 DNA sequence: TGTGCCAGCAGCTTGGAGAGTGAAGCTTTCTTT. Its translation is CASSLESEAFF.

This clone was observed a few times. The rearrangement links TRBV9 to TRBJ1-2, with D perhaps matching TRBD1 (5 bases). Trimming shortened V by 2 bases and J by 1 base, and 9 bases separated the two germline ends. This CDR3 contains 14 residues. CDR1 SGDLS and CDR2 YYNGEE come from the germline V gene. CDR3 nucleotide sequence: TGTGCCAGCAGCGTGCCAGGGAATAACTATGGCTACACCTTC. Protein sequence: CASSVPGNNYGYTF.

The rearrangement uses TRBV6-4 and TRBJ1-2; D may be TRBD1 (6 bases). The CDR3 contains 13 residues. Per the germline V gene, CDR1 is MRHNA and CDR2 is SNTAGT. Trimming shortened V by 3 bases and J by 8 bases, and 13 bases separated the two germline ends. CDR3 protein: CASSEGTGSGYTF. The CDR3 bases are TGTGCCAGCAGTGAGGGAACAGGGAGCGGCTACACCTTC.

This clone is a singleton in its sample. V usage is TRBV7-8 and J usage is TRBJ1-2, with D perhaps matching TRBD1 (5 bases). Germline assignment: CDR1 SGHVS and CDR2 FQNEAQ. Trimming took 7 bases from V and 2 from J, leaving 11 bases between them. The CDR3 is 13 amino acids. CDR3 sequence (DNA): TGTGCCAGCACCGTGACAGAGAACTATGGCTACACCTTC. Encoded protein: CASTVTENYGYTF.

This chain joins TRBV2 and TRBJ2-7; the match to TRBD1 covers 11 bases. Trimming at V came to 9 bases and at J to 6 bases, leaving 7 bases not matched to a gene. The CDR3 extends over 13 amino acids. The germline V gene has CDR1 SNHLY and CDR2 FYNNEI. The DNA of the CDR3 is TGTGCCAGAGGAGGGGACAGGGGGTCCGAGCAGTACTTC. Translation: CARGGDRGSEQYF.

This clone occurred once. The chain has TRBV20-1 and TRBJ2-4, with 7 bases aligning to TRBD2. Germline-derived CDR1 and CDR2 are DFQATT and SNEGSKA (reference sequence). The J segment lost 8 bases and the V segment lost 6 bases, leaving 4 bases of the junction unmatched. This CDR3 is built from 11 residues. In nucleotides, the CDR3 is TGCAGTGCGGGAGGGCCGGACATTCAGTACTTC. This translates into CSAGGPDIQYF.

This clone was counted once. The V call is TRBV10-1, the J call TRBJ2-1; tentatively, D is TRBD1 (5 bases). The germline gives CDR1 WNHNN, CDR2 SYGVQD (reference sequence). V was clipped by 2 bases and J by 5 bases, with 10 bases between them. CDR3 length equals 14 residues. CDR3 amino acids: CASSETGRDNEQFF. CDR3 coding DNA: TGCGCCAGCAGTGAGACAGGCCGGGACAATGAGCAGTTCTTC.

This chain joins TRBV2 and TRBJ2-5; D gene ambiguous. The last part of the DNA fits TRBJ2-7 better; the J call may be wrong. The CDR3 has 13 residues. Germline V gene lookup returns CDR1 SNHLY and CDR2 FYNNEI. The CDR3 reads CASRQVFSYEQYF. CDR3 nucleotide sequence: TGTGCCAGCAGGCAGGTCTTCTCCTACGAGCAGTACTTC.

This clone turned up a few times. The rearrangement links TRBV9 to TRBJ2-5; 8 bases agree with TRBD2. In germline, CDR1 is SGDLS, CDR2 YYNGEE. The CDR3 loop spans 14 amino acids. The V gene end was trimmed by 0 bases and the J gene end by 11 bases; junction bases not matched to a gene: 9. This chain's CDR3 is CASSVEAQRGKQYF. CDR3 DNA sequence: TGTGCCAGCAGCGTAGAAGCCCAGCGGGGGAAGCAGTACTTC.

The CDR3 here is CASSEGTSGSTDTQYF. CDR3 nucleotides: TGTGCCAGCAGCGAGGGGACTAGCGGGAGCACAGATACGCAGTATTTT. The V gene is TRBV5-4, the J gene TRBJ2-3, with 12 bases identical to TRBD2. CDR1 and CDR2 from the germline V gene are SGHNT and YYREEE (reference sequence). Losses at the gene ends were 4 bases for V and 0 bases for J; bases not matched to a gene: 3. This CDR3 has 16 amino acids.

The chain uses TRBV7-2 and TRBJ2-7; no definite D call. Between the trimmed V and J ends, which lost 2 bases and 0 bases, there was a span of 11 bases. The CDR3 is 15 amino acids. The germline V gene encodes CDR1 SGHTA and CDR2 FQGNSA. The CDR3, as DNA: TGTGCCAGCAGCTTACTTGGTGGCAGCTCCTACGAGCAGTACTTC. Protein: CASSLLGGSSYEQYF.

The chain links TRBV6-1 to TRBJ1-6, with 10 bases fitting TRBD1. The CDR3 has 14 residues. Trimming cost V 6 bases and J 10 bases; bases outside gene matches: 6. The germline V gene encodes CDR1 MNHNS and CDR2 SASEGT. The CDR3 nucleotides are TGTGCCAGCAGAGGGACAGGGGAAAGATCACCCCTCCACTTT. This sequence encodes CASRGTGERSPLHF.

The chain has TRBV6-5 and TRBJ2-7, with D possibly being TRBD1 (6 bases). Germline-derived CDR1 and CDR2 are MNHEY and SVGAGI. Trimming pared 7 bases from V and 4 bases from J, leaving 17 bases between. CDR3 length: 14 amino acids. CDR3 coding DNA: TGTGCCAGCACCTTCGGGCAGGGGAATTACGAGCAGTACTTC. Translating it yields CASTFGQGNYEQYF.

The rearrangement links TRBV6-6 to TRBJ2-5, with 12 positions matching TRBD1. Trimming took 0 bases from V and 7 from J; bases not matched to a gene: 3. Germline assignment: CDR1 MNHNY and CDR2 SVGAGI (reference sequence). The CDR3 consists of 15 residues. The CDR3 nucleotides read TGTGCCAGCAGTTACTCGCGGGACAGGGGGCTGACCCAGTACTTC. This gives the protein CASSYSRDRGLTQYF.

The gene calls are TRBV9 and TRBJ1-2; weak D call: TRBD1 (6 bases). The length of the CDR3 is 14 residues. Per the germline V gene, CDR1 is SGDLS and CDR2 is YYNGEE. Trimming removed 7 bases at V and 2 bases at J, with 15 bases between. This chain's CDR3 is CASRGEGGNYGYTF. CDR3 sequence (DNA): TGTGCCAGCCGGGGGGAGGGGGGAAACTATGGCTACACCTTC.

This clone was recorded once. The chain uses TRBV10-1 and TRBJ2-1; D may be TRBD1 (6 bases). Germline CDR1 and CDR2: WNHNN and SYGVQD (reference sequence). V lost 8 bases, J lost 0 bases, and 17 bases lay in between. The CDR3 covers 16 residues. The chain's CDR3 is CASSWTAYSSYNEQFF. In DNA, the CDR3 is TGCGCCAGCTCTTGGACAGCCTATAGCTCCTACAATGAGCAGTTCTTC.